This is a list of T cell receptor beta chains from one sample in a study of OX40 agonist ivuxolimab in advanced cancers. Generated by immunoSEQ multiplex PCR, the TCRdb table keeps only in-frame clones and is missing some. The sample comprises tens of thousands of clones, 75% to 90% of which are singletons, and about 25% rests with the top ten. The sample in question was CD4+ or CD8+ T cells sorted from blood, obtained in a trial of the OX40 agonist ivuxolimab. The origin of the receptors is an adult with an advanced solid tumor such as melanoma, head and neck, liver or kidney cancer. Both conserved end residues are part of each CDR3. Fields, in order: J gene, D gene, clone size, CDR3 length, V gene, CDR3 DNA, CDR3 protein. The D gene is left open where the match is weak. The size field is filled for only some rows; it gives once, few, many or a size class.

J gene: TRBJ2-5; D gene: TRBD1; clone size: NA; CDR3 length: 16; V gene: TRBV9; CDR3 DNA: TGTGCCAGCAGCTTCACCGGGACAGGGGAACGAGAGACCCAGTACTTC; CDR3 protein: CASSFTGTGERETQYF
J gene: TRBJ1-1; D gene: NA; clone size: NA; CDR3 length: 15; V gene: TRBV7-9; CDR3 DNA: TGTGCCAGCAGCCAACCTTTAGGGAAGGACACTGAAGCTTTCTTT; CDR3 protein: CASSQPLGKDTEAFF
J gene: TRBJ2-2; D gene: NA; clone size: NA; CDR3 length: 15; V gene: TRBV9; CDR3 DNA: TGTGCCAGCAGCGTAGCTGGTACAGGCACCGGGGAGCTGTTTTTT; CDR3 protein: CASSVAGTGTGELFF
J gene: TRBJ1-1; D gene: NA; clone size: NA; CDR3 length: 15; V gene: TRBV4-2; CDR3 DNA: TGTGCCAGCAGCCAAGGGGCATCGACGAACACTGAAGCTTTCTTT; CDR3 protein: CASSQGASTNTEAFF
J gene: TRBJ2-5; D gene: TRBD2; clone size: NA; CDR3 length: 15; V gene: TRBV6-1; CDR3 DNA: TGTGCCAGCAGTGGACAGCGGGGAGGTCAAGAGACCCAGTACTTC; CDR3 protein: CASSGQRGGQETQYF
J gene: TRBJ1-2; D gene: NA; clone size: NA; CDR3 length: 11; V gene: TRBV10-3; CDR3 DNA: TGTGCCATCAGTGAGGGGGGTGGCTACACCTTC; CDR3 protein: CAISEGGGYTF
J gene: TRBJ2-5; D gene: TRBD2; clone size: NA; CDR3 length: 15; V gene: TRBV27; CDR3 DNA: TGTGCCAGCAGTTTAGGCGGGGGGGCATGGGAGACCCAGTACTTC; CDR3 protein: CASSLGGGAWETQYF
J gene: TRBJ2-5; D gene: NA; clone size: NA; CDR3 length: 13; V gene: TRBV7-6; CDR3 DNA: TGTGCCAGCAGCTTAGAGTGGAGGGAGACCCAGTACTTC; CDR3 protein: CASSLEWRETQYF
J gene: TRBJ1-1; D gene: NA; clone size: few; CDR3 length: 11; V gene: TRBV6-5; CDR3 DNA: TGTGCCAGCACTCGAGGGACTGAAGCTTTCTTT; CDR3 protein: CASTRGTEAFF
J gene: TRBJ2-2; D gene: TRBD2; clone size: NA; CDR3 length: 16; V gene: TRBV5-4; CDR3 DNA: TGTGCCAGCAGCCTCGGACTAGCGGGGGCCACCGGGGAGCTGTTTTTT; CDR3 protein: CASSLGLAGATGELFF
J gene: TRBJ2-7; D gene: NA; clone size: NA; CDR3 length: 15; V gene: TRBV4-3; CDR3 DNA: TGCGCCAGCAGCCTCGACGCTTCCCTCTCCTACGAGCAGTACTTC; CDR3 protein: CASSLDASLSYEQYF
J gene: TRBJ2-3; D gene: NA; clone size: NA; CDR3 length: 12; V gene: TRBV11-3; CDR3 DNA: TGTGCCAGCAGCTTAGAGGCAGATACGCAGTATTTT; CDR3 protein: CASSLEADTQYF
J gene: TRBJ2-1; D gene: NA; clone size: NA; CDR3 length: 10; V gene: TRBV9; CDR3 DNA: TGTGCCAGCAGCGGCAATGAGCAGTTCTTC; CDR3 protein: CASSGNEQFF
J gene: TRBJ2-3; D gene: TRBD2; clone size: once; CDR3 length: 16; V gene: TRBV6-5; CDR3 DNA: TGTGCCAGCAGTAACTTGGGACTAGCGGGCACAGATACGCAGTATTTT; CDR3 protein: CASSNLGLAGTDTQYF
J gene: TRBJ2-7; D gene: NA; clone size: NA; CDR3 length: 13; V gene: TRBV7-9; CDR3 DNA: TGTGCCAGCAGCTTAGGGGCCCCCTACGAGCAGTACTTC; CDR3 protein: CASSLGAPYEQYF
J gene: TRBJ2-2; D gene: NA; clone size: few; CDR3 length: 16; V gene: TRBV27; CDR3 DNA: TGTGCCAGCAGTCCATTGAGACAGACGAACACCGGGGAGCTGTTTTTT; CDR3 protein: CASSPLRQTNTGELFF
J gene: TRBJ2-5; D gene: NA; clone size: NA; CDR3 length: 15; V gene: TRBV28; CDR3 DNA: TGTGCCAGCAGCCCCGGGCTGAGTGGTCAAGAGACCCAGTACTTC; CDR3 protein: CASSPGLSGQETQYF
J gene: TRBJ2-2; D gene: NA; clone size: once; CDR3 length: 15; V gene: TRBV5-6; CDR3 DNA: TGTGCCAGCAGCCCGACTGGAGTGAGGCCCGGGGAGCTGTTTTTT; CDR3 protein: CASSPTGVRPGELFF
J gene: TRBJ2-1; D gene: TRBD2; clone size: NA; CDR3 length: 15; V gene: TRBV7-9; CDR3 DNA: TGTGCCAGCAGCTTCCAGCGGGGGGGTTACAATGAGCAGTTCTTC; CDR3 protein: CASSFQRGGYNEQFF
J gene: TRBJ1-6; D gene: NA; clone size: few; CDR3 length: 15; V gene: TRBV7-9; CDR3 DNA: TGTGCCAGTCAGCGTCTCCGACCCTATAATTCACCCCTCCACTTT; CDR3 protein: CASQRLRPYNSPLHF
J gene: TRBJ1-2; D gene: NA; clone size: once; CDR3 length: 15; V gene: TRBV9; CDR3 DNA: TGTGCCAGCAGCGTAGAGGCGGTACCTAACTATGGCTACACCTTC; CDR3 protein: CASSVEAVPNYGYTF
J gene: TRBJ1-5; D gene: NA; clone size: NA; CDR3 length: 13; V gene: TRBV4-1; CDR3 DNA: TGCGCCAGCAGCCAAGCGCGGGATCAGCCCCAGCATTTT; CDR3 protein: CASSQARDQPQHF
J gene: TRBJ2-1; D gene: NA; clone size: NA; CDR3 length: 16; V gene: TRBV5-4; CDR3 DNA: TGTGCCAGCAGCTTCCCTAGCACGAGCTCCTACAATGAGCAGTTCTTC; CDR3 protein: CASSFPSTSSYNEQFF
J gene: TRBJ1-3; D gene: NA; clone size: NA; CDR3 length: 14; V gene: TRBV9; CDR3 DNA: TGTGCCAGCAGCCCGGTAGCCCAGGGAAACACCATATATTTT; CDR3 protein: CASSPVAQGNTIYF
J gene: TRBJ2-1; D gene: NA; clone size: NA; CDR3 length: 13; V gene: TRBV30; CDR3 DNA: TGTGCCTGGCGCGGGACCTCCTACAATGAGCAGTTCTTC; CDR3 protein: CAWRGTSYNEQFF
J gene: TRBJ1-4; D gene: NA; clone size: NA; CDR3 length: 20; V gene: TRBV4-2; CDR3 DNA: TGTGCCAGCAGCCAAGATCCCGAATCGCACAGGGTTGATACTAATGAAAAACTGTTTTTT; CDR3 protein: CASSQDPESHRVDTNEKLFF
J gene: TRBJ1-1; D gene: NA; clone size: NA; CDR3 length: 16; V gene: TRBV4-2; CDR3 DNA: TGTGCCAGCAGCCAAGGGAGGGGTGTAGGGAACACTGAAGCTTTCTTT; CDR3 protein: CASSQGRGVGNTEAFF
J gene: TRBJ2-7; D gene: NA; clone size: few; CDR3 length: 14; V gene: TRBV14; CDR3 DNA: TGTGCCAGCAGCGCCTCGGCGGCGAGGCACGAGCAGTACTTC; CDR3 protein: CASSASAARHEQYF
J gene: TRBJ2-3; D gene: TRBD2; clone size: NA; CDR3 length: 16; V gene: TRBV28; CDR3 DNA: TGTGCCAGCAGTTCCATCTCTAGCGGGAGGCCAGATACGCAGTATTTT; CDR3 protein: CASSSISSGRPDTQYF
J gene: TRBJ2-1; D gene: NA; clone size: NA; CDR3 length: 16; V gene: TRBV5-1; CDR3 DNA: TGCGCCAGCAGCCCGCTCCGGGACATTCGGACCAATGAGCAGTTCTTC; CDR3 protein: CASSPLRDIRTNEQFF
J gene: TRBJ2-1; D gene: NA; clone size: few; CDR3 length: 13; V gene: TRBV15; CDR3 DNA: TGTGCCACCAGCAGAGAGGAGTACAATGAGCAGTTCTTC; CDR3 protein: CATSREEYNEQFF